Below, 32 T cell receptor beta chains from the same sample are listed, as sequenced in a study of blood T cell repertoires in COVID-19. Profiled with immunoSEQ multiplex PCR; TCRdb holds only in-frame clones, not every one. Of some 160,000 clones listed, around 89% are singletons. Sequenced input: PBMCs or T cells enriched from blood (not recorded which). Receptor source: a woman between 50 and 59 years old who had recovered from COVID-19.

This chain joins TRBV6-1 and TRBJ1-1; TRBD1 might be the D (5 bases). This CDR3 has 15 residues. Germline V gene lookup returns CDR1 MNHNS and CDR2 SASEGT. V was trimmed by 0 bases and J by 4 bases, leaving 12 bases between them. The CDR3 DNA reads as TGTGCCAGCAGTGAAGCGGGGCAACCCGTCACTGAAGCTTTCTTT. It encodes CASSEAGQPVTEAFF.

The chain carries TRBV9 and TRBJ2-3; 10 bases match TRBD2. Germline V gene lookup returns CDR1 SGDLS and CDR2 YYNGEE. V was clipped by 8 bases and J by 2 bases; unmatched bases: 8. CDR3 length equals 15 residues. The CDR3 DNA reads as TGTGCCAGTAGCTATCTAGCGGGGGACACAGATACGCAGTATTTT. It encodes CASSYLAGDTDTQYF.

The rearrangement joins TRBV5-1 to TRBJ2-2; a weak D match, TRBD2 (6 bases). This CDR3 spans 16 amino acids. The V end was cut by 2 bases, the J end by 4 bases, with 15 bases between. Germline V lookup: CDR1 SGHRS, CDR2 YFSETQ. CDR3 sequence: CASSFDGGLRTGELFF. The DNA of the CDR3 is TGCGCCAGCAGCTTCGACGGGGGTTTGCGCACCGGGGAGCTGTTTTTT.

This sequence joins TRBV5-4 and TRBJ1-6, with a tentative D call TRBD1 (6 bases). CDR1 and CDR2 from the germline V gene are SGHNT and YYREEE (reference sequence). The germline V and J ends were trimmed by 2 bases and 7 bases, with 10 bases remaining between them. CDR3 length: 14 amino acids. In DNA, the CDR3 is TGTGCCAGCAGCTTTAACAGGGCCAATTCACCCCTCCACTTT. Translation: CASSFNRANSPLHF. The full variable domain, rest sourced from reference TRBV5-4 and TRBJ1-6, is ETGVTQSPTHLIKTRGQQVTLRCSSQSGHNTVSWYQQALGQGPQFIFQYYREEENGRGNFPPRFSGLQFPNYSSELNVNALELDDSALYLCASSFNRANSPLHFGNGTRLTVT.

The chain combines TRBV11-2 with TRBJ1-2, with D unresolved. Germline V CDR1 and CDR2: SGHAT, FQNNGV. The CDR3 is 14 residues long. The V end lost 1 base, the J end lost 0 bases, and 6 bases lay between the germline ends. The CDR3 nucleotides read TGTGCCAGCAGCTTAGGCGGAGCTAACTATGGCTACACCTTC. Translated: CASSLGGANYGYTF.

The chain links TRBV5-1 to TRBJ2-1; D unresolved. CDR1 and CDR2 (germline): SGHRS, YFSETQ. The CDR3 totals 15 residues. V lost 1 base and J lost 0, with 8 bases in between. CDR3 residues: CASSLISSSYNEQFF. The CDR3 nucleotides are TGCGCCAGCAGCTTGATTAGTAGCTCCTACAATGAGCAGTTCTTC. Full variable domain (missing parts from reference TRBV5-1 and TRBJ2-1): KAGVTQTPRYLIKTRGQQVTLSCSPISGHRSVSWYQQTPGQGLQFLFEYFSETQRNKGNFPGRFSGRQFSNSRSEMNVSTLELGDSALYLCASSLISSSYNEQFFGPGTRLTVL.

The chain employs TRBV28 and TRBJ1-3; D gene uncertain. The CDR3 runs 12 residues. V was shortened by 5 bases and J by 4 bases, with 6 bases between the two germline ends. CDR1 and CDR2 from the germline V gene are MDHEN and SYDVKM. This CDR3 reads CASSSLGNTIYF. CDR3 in DNA: TGTGCCAGCAGTAGTCTAGGAAACACCATATATTTT.

J is TRBJ2-7 and V is TRBV10-3; 8 nucleotides line up with TRBD2. There are 14 residues in the CDR3. In germline, CDR1 is ENHRY, CDR2 SYGVKD. The V and J ends lost 10 bases and 5 bases, in that order; junction bases with no gene match: 13. This chain's CDR3 is CATRAGGGSDEQYF. CDR3 DNA: TGTGCCACTAGGGCGGGCGGGGGGTCGGACGAGCAGTACTTC.

This chain links TRBV29-1 with TRBJ2-1; 9 bases are shared with TRBD2. Germline lookup yields CDR1 SQVTM and CDR2 ANQGSEA. The CDR3 spans 12 residues. V shed 6 bases and J 7 bases; nucleotides not matched to a gene: 4. CDR3 sequence: CSVRRGGNEQFF. The CDR3 DNA follows: TGCAGCGTAAGGCGGGGGGGTAATGAGCAGTTCTTC.

This chain joins TRBV11-3 and TRBJ1-4, with 9 bases identical to TRBD1. Germline V gene sequence: CDR1 SGHNT, CDR2 YENEEA. The CDR3 consists of 17 residues. The V and J ends lost 5 bases and 9 bases, in that order; junction bases with no gene match: 16. In nucleotides, the CDR3 is TGTGCCAGCAGCCCAGGCGGGACAGGGTCTGTCTCGAAAAAACTGTTTTTT. This translates into CASSPGGTGSVSKKLFF.

V is TRBV9 and J is TRBJ2-2, with 7 bases fitting TRBD2. Trimming removed 1 base from V and 7 bases from J; junction bases left unmatched: 1. This CDR3 spans 13 amino acids. Germline assignment: CDR1 SGDLS and CDR2 YYNGEE. CDR3 loop: CASSVTSVGELFF. In DNA form, the CDR3 reads TGTGCCAGCAGCGTAACTAGCGTCGGGGAGCTGTTTTTT.

In its sample, this clone was seen once. J is TRBJ2-6 and V is TRBV11-2; D unclear. V lost 4 bases and J 0 bases, leaving 13 bases between the germline ends. The CDR3 is 17 residues long. Per the germline V gene, CDR1 is SGHAT and CDR2 is FQNNGV. CDR3 loop: CASSSRVLSSGANVLTF. The CDR3 DNA follows: TGTGCCAGCAGCTCCCGGGTCCTCTCCTCTGGGGCCAACGTCCTGACTTTC.

The gene calls are TRBV30 and TRBJ1-3; possible D gene TRBD1, 5 bases. Between the trimmed V and J ends, which lost 3 bases and 0 bases, there was a span of 15 bases. Germline CDR1 is GTSNPN and CDR2 is SVGIG (reference sequence). The CDR3 consists of 16 residues. In nucleotides, the CDR3 is TGTGCCTGGAGCCGAACCCCAGGGAACTCTGGAAACACCATATATTTT. Translating it yields CAWSRTPGNSGNTIYF.

This chain joins TRBV11-3 and TRBJ2-2; D remains unclear. This CDR3 is 13 amino acids long. Looked up from germline, CDR1 is SGHNT and CDR2 is YENEEA. Deletions cut 0 bases from V and 4 bases from J, with 3 bases between. CDR3 protein: CASSLEATGELFF. The CDR3 DNA sequence: TGTGCCAGCAGCTTAGAGGCCACCGGGGAGCTGTTTTTT. The entire variable domain, with the rest obtained from reference TRBV11-3 and TRBJ2-2, is as follows: EAGVVQSPRYKIIEKKQPVAFWCNPISGHNTLYWYLQNLGQGPELLIRYENEEAVDDSQLPKDRFSAERLKGVDSTLKIQPAELGDSAVYLCASSLEATGELFFGEGSRLTVL.

This rearrangement joins TRBV30 to TRBJ2-5; a possible D gene is TRBD2 (5 bases). Germline assignment: CDR1 GTSNPN and CDR2 SVGIG (reference sequence). V lost 2 bases to trimming and J lost 12 bases, with 19 bases between them. This CDR3 has 13 amino acids. Written as DNA, the CDR3 is TGTGCCTGGAGTTGGGGTCGCGGAGGCTTGGAGTACTTC. This encodes CAWSWGRGGLEYF.

In its sample, this clone was seen once. The chain links TRBV7-6 to TRBJ2-1, with 11 bases aligning to TRBD1. Germline V gives CDR1 SGHVS, CDR2 FNYEAQ. Trimming cost V 3 bases and J 9 bases; bases outside gene matches: 7. The CDR3 is made up of 15 amino acids. This CDR3 reads CASSFGQGADGEQFF. CDR3 DNA sequence: TGTGCCAGCAGCTTCGGACAGGGGGCGGACGGTGAGCAGTTCTTC. Filled out from reference TRBV7-6 and TRBJ2-1, the complete variable domain reads GAGVSQSPRYKVTKRGQDVALRCDPISGHVSLYWYRQALGQGPEFLTYFNYEAQQDKSGLPNDRFSAERPEGSISTLTIQRTEQRDSAMYRCASSFGQGADGEQFFGPGTRLTVL.

This chain links TRBV29-1 with TRBJ1-1; possibly TRBD1 for D (5 bases). The CDR3 contains 12 residues. CDR1 and CDR2 from the germline V gene are SQVTM and ANQGSEA. Between the trimmed V and J ends, which lost 7 bases and 4 bases, there was a span of 13 bases. CDR3 in DNA: TGCAGCGCTGGGGGGGGGTCCACTGAAGCTTTCTTT. It yields the protein CSAGGGSTEAFF.

The chain joins TRBV29-1 to TRBJ1-1; weak D call: TRBD1 (5 bases). This CDR3 has 14 amino acids. The germline V gene has CDR1 SQVTM and CDR2 ANQGSEA. V was pared by 4 bases and J by 2 bases, with 14 bases between. CDR3 sequence: CSVAQPTANTEAFF. For the CDR3, the DNA is TGCAGCGTTGCCCAACCGACAGCAAACACTGAAGCTTTCTTT.

The chain joins TRBV9 to TRBJ2-7; 7 positions agree with TRBD1. J lost 4 bases, V lost 5 bases, and 12 bases had no gene match. CDR3 length equals 15 residues. Germline values: CDR1 SGDLS, CDR2 YYNGEE. CDR3 sequence (DNA): TGTGCCAGCAGAGTGAAACCGGGACAGAAGTACGAGCAGTACTTC. Amino acid sequence: CASRVKPGQKYEQYF. Full variable domain (missing parts from reference TRBV9 and TRBJ2-7): DSGVTQTPKHLITATGQRVTLRCSPRSGDLSVYWYQQSLDQGLQFLIQYYNGEERAKGNILERFSAQQFPDLHSELNLSSLELGDSALYFCASRVKPGQKYEQYFGPGTRLTVT.

This clone came up once. The chain recombines TRBV11-3 with TRBJ1-2; tentatively, D is TRBD1 (6 bases). The CDR3 contains 16 residues. The germline V gene encodes CDR1 SGHNT and CDR2 YENEEA. Trimming cost V 5 bases and J 2 bases, with 18 bases left between them. DNA of the CDR3: TGTGCCAGCAGCCACAGAGGGGGGGCGAACAACTATGGCTACACCTTC. It codes for CASSHRGGANNYGYTF.

V gene TRBV11-3 combines with J gene TRBJ2-6; D call uncertain. Trimming shortened V by 5 bases and J by 1 base, and 3 bases separated the two germline ends. From germline, CDR1 is SGHNT and CDR2 YENEEA. The CDR3 is 13 residues long. CDR3 nucleotide sequence: TGTGCCAGCAGCCGGTCTGGGGCCAACGTCCTGACTTTC. The encoded protein is CASSRSGANVLTF.

The chain is built from TRBV5-1 and TRBJ2-7; 7 nucleotides align to TRBD1. CDR3 length: 14 amino acids. Germline V gives CDR1 SGHRS, CDR2 YFSETQ. The V and J ends lost 5 bases and 4 bases, in that order; junction bases with no gene match: 9. CDR3 protein: CASRGWTGGYEQYF. CDR3 DNA sequence: TGCGCCAGCAGAGGGTGGACAGGCGGGTACGAGCAGTACTTC. The full variable domain, rest sourced from reference TRBV5-1 and TRBJ2-7, is KAGVTQTPRYLIKTRGQQVTLSCSPISGHRSVSWYQQTPGQGLQFLFEYFSETQRNKGNFPGRFSGRQFSNSRSEMNVSTLELGDSALYLCASRGWTGGYEQYFGPGTRLTVT.

The CDR3 protein is CASSIGNRGSYEQYF. The CDR3 DNA reads as TGTGCCAGTAGTATAGGGAACAGGGGCTCCTACGAGCAGTACTTC. The chain joins TRBV19 to TRBJ2-7; 7 positions match TRBD1. Germline V CDR1 and CDR2: LNHDA, SQIVND (reference sequence). Losses at the gene ends were 1 base for V and 0 bases for J; bases not matched to a gene: 3. The CDR3 contains 15 residues.

The chain joins TRBV7-3 to TRBJ1-2; D is ambiguous. V was cut by 5 bases and J by 8 bases, with 15 bases left in between. This CDR3 has 13 amino acids. CDR1 SGHTA and CDR2 FQGTGA come from the germline V gene. CDR3 protein: CASSPSGARGYTF. The DNA of the CDR3 is TGTGCCAGCAGCCCAAGCGGCGCTCGGGGCTACACCTTC. Together with reference TRBV7-3 and TRBJ1-2, the CDR3 gives the full variable domain: GAGVSQTPSNKVTEKGKYVELRCDPISGHTALYWYRQSLGQGPEFLIYFQGTGAADDSGLPNDRFFAVRPEGSVSTLKIQRTERGDSAVYLCASSPSGARGYTFGSGTRLTVV.

V usage is TRBV19 and J usage is TRBJ2-6; no clear D. Germline loops: CDR1 LNHDA, CDR2 SQIVND (reference sequence). The CDR3 totals 15 residues. V was clipped by 1 base and J by 0 bases, with 4 bases between them. CDR3 DNA: TGTGCCAGTAGTATAGCCTCCTCTGGGGCCAACGTCCTGACTTTC. Translation: CASSIASSGANVLTF.

J is TRBJ2-7 and V is TRBV4-1; the D gene is possibly TRBD1 (6 bases). The germline V gene has CDR1 MGHRA and CDR2 YSYEKL. V gave up 1 base and J gave up 3 bases, with 16 bases separating them. This CDR3 is built from 16 residues. The CDR3 DNA follows: TGCGCCAGCAGCCAAGCCCTCTCGGCAGGGGTCTACGAGCAGTACTTC. It codes for CASSQALSAGVYEQYF.

The V gene is TRBV6-2 or TRBV6-3, the J gene TRBJ1-5, with D unclear. The germline gives CDR1 MNHEY, CDR2 SVGEGT. Trimming took 5 bases from V and 0 from J, leaving 14 bases between them. This CDR3 contains 16 residues. The CDR3 nucleotides are TGTGCCAGCAGTACCCCGAGGTCGGGTAGCAATCAGCCCCAGCATTTT. It translates to CASSTPRSGSNQPQHF.

The J gene is TRBJ1-1, the V gene TRBV3-1 (or the pseudogene TRBV3-2), with 8 bases fitting TRBD1. V gave up 0 bases and J gave up 0 bases; unmatched junction bases: 12. Per germline, CDR1 LGHDT and CDR2 YNNKEL (reference sequence). This CDR3 comprises 19 residues. CDR3 sequence: CASSQESLGTGIMNTEAFF. As DNA, the CDR3 is TGTGCCAGCAGCCAAGAATCCCTGGGGACAGGAATCATGAACACTGAAGCTTTCTTT.

Turning to this clone: The junction and the germline gene differ at one end; a read error may be behind it. The chain joins TRBV6-1 to TRBJ1-5, with 8 positions matching TRBD1. Germline CDR1 reads MNHNS; CDR2 reads SASEGT. This CDR3 region has 14 residues. The CDR3 loop is CASREGTGNQPQHF. The CDR3 DNA reads TGTGCCAGCAGAGAAGGGACAGGTAATCAGCCCCAGCATTTT.

The chain has TRBV4-2 and TRBJ1-1, with D tentatively TRBD1 (5 bases). V lost 0 bases to trimming and J lost 0 bases, with 8 bases between them. Germline V gene data show CDR1 as LGHNA and CDR2 as YNFKEQ. This CDR3 comprises 15 residues. DNA of the CDR3: TGTGCCAGCAGCCAAGATGCAGGGATGAACACTGAAGCTTTCTTT. Translating gives CASSQDAGMNTEAFF.

The V and J genes are TRBV3-1 (or the pseudogene TRBV3-2) and TRBJ2-2, with TRBD1 as a possible D gene (6 bases). With 6 bases removed from V and 2 bases from J, the gap between germline ends came to 16 bases. Looked up from germline, CDR1 is LGHDT and CDR2 is YNNKEL (reference sequence). CDR3 length equals 16 residues. The DNA of the CDR3 is TGTGCCAGCAGTTCCAGGGGCCACCTTAACACCGGGGAGCTGTTTTTT. It translates to CASSSRGHLNTGELFF.

This clone was counted between two and nine times. The V gene is TRBV4-2, the J gene TRBJ2-2; the D gene is possibly TRBD2 (5 bases). Per germline, CDR1 LGHNA and CDR2 YNFKEQ. V gave up 0 bases and J gave up 0 bases, with 11 bases separating them. The CDR3 is 17 residues long. The CDR3 protein is CASSQDLYGANTGELFF. For the CDR3, the DNA is TGTGCCAGCAGCCAAGATCTTTACGGGGCGAACACCGGGGAGCTGTTTTTT.